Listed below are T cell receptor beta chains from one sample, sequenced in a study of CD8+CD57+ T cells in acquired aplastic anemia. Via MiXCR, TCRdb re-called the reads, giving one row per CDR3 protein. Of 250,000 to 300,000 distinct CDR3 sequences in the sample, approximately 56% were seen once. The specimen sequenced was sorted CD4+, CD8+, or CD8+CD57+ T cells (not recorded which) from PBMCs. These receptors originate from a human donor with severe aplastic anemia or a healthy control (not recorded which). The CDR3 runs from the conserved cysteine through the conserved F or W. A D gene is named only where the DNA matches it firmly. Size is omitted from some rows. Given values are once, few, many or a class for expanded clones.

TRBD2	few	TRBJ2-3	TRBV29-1	CSVEDGISSGGRDTQYF	TGCAGCGTTGAAGATGGAATTTCTAGCGGGGGGCGGGATACGCAGTATTTT
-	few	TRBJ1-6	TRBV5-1	CASSLGEDNSPLHF	TGCGCCAGCAGCTTGGGGGAGGATAATTCACCCCTCCACTTT
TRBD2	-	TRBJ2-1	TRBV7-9	CASSLDGTIDEQFF	TGTGCCAGCAGCTTAGATGGGACTATCGATGAGCAGTTCTTC
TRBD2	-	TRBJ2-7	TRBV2	CASSAGLAVNEQYF	TGTGCCAGCAGTGCGGGACTAGCAGTCAACGAGCAGTACTTC
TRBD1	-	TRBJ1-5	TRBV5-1	CASSWGQGKPQHF	TGCGCCAGCAGCTGGGGACAGGGCAAACCCCAGCATTTT
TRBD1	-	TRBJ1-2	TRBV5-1	CASSPGQGANYGYTF	TGCGCCAGCAGCCCGGGACAGGGGGCTAACTATGGCTACACCTTC
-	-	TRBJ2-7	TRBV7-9	CASSSGGDSISYEQYF	TGTGCCAGCAGCTCAGGGGGGGACAGCATTTCCTACGAGCAGTACTTC
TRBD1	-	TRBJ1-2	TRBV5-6	CASSPTGTLLNYGYTF	TGTGCCAGCAGCCCGACAGGGACACTCCTCAACTATGGCTACACCTTC
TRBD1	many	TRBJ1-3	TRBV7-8	CASSYRDRGPTALYF	TGTGCCAGCAGCTACCGGGACAGGGGGCCTACGGCTCTATATTTT
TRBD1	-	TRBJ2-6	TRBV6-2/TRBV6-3	CASRFDRAGANVLTF	TGTGCCAGCAGATTCGACAGGGCCGGGGCCAACGTCCTGACTTTC
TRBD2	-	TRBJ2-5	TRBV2	CASSTGTSGGGPNQYF	TGTGCCAGCAGTACCGGGACTAGCGGGGGGGGACCCAACCAGTACTTC
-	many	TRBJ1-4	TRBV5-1	CASSRGAGSNEKLFF	TGCGCCAGCAGCCGGGGGGCAGGATCTAATGAAAAACTGTTTTTT
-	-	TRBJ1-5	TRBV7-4	CASRRVREKAGEGNSNQPQHF	TGTGCCAGCAGGAGGGTCAGAGAGAAGGCAGGAGAGGGGAATAGCAATCAGCCCCAGCATTTT
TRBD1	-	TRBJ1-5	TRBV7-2	CASSPSTGGEGETQHF	TGTGCCAGCAGCCCCTCGACAGGGGGGGAAGGAGAGACCCAGCATTTT
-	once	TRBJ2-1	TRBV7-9	CASSSRSGTNNEQFF	TGTGCCAGCAGCTCCCGTAGCGGAACGAACAATGAGCAGTTCTTC
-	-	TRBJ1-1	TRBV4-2	CASSQVGVEESQAFF	TGTGCCAGCAGCCAAGTAGGAGTAGAGGAGAGTCAAGCTTTCTTT
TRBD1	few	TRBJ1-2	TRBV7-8	CASSFRDRGSHGYTF	TGTGCCAGCAGCTTCCGGGACAGGGGCTCCCATGGCTACACCTTC
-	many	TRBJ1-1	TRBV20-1	CSASVPGKLTEAFF	TGCAGTGCTAGTGTCCCGGGGAAGTTGACTGAAGCTTTCTTT
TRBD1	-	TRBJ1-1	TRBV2	CASRHGTGGSEAFF	TGTGCCAGCAGGCATGGGACAGGGGGGTCTGAAGCTTTCTTT
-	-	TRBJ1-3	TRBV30	CAWSSGGKQRGNTIYF	TGTGCCTGGAGCAGCGGGGGGAAGCAACGTGGAAACACCATATATTTT
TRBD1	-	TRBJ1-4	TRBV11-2	CASGYMGQLNEKLFF	TGCGCCAGCGGCTACATGGGACAGCTTAATGAAAAGCTGTTTTTT
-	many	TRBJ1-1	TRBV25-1	CASRDLLNTEAFF	TGTGCCAGCAGGGATCTCTTAAACACTGAAGCTTTCTTT
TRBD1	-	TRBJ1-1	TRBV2	CASSRDSNTEAFF	TGTGCCAGCAGTAGGGACAGTAACACTGAAGCTTTCTTT
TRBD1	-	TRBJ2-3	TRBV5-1	CASSWDRAEDTQYF	TGCGCCAGCAGCTGGGACAGGGCGGAAGATACGCAGTATTTT
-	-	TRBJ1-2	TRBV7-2	CASSSYGGSNSGNTF	TGTGCCAGCAGCTCCTACGGCGGTTCAAACTCTGGAAACACCTTC
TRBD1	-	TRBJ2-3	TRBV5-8	CAGSPQGGTGTQYF	TGTGCCGGCAGCCCACAAGGGGGCACAGGTACGCAGTATTTT
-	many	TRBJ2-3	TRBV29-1	CSVVTGRGTDTQYF	TGCAGCGTCGTAACCGGACGAGGCACAGATACGCAGTATTTT
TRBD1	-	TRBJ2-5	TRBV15	CATSRGTGQGGETQYF	TGTGCCACCAGCAGAGGGACCGGACAGGGCGGGGAGACCCAGTACTTC
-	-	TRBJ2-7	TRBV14	CASSYRTYEQYF	TGTGCCAGCAGCTACAGGACCTACGAGCAGTACTTC
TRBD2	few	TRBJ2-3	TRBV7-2	CASGSGGRTDTQYF	TGTGCCAGCGGTAGCGGGGGGCGCACAGATACGCAGTATTTT
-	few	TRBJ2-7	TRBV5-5	CASTLRDRAYEQYF	TGTGCCAGCACCCTCCGGGACCGCGCCTACGAGCAGTACTTC
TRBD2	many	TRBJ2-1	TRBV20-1	CSARDPSGGKYNEQFF	TGCAGTGCTAGAGATCCTAGCGGGGGGAAGTACAATGAGCAGTTCTTC
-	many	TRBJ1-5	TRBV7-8	CASSLARTRVSNQPQHF	TGTGCCAGCAGCTTAGCCCGTACCAGGGTTAGCAATCAGCCCCAGCATTTT
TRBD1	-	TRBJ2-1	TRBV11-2	CASSWSRQGSEQFF	TGTGCCAGCAGCTGGTCAAGACAGGGGAGTGAGCAGTTCTTC
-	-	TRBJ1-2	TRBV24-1	CATSDFQARSYGYTF	TGTGCCACCAGTGATTTTCAGGCGAGGAGCTATGGCTACACCTTC
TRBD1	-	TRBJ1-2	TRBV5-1	CASGTGEAYGYTF	TGCGCCAGCGGAACAGGGGAGGCCTATGGCTACACCTTC
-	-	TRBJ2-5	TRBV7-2	CASSLDVETQYF	TGTGCCAGCAGCTTAGACGTAGAGACCCAGTACTTC
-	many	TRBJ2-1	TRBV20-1	CSARVPGWGNNEQFF	TGCAGTGCTAGAGTCCCCGGGTGGGGGAACAATGAGCAGTTCTTC
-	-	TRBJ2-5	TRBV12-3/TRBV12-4	CASSSEGPWTQYF	TGTGCCAGCAGTTCGGAGGGGCCGTGGACCCAGTACTTC
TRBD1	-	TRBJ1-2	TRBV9	CASSPAGTGGTGYTF	TGTGCCAGCAGCCCCGCGGGGACAGGGGGCACTGGCTACACCTTC
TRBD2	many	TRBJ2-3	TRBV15	CATSRDPSGTGGTQYF	TGTGCCACCAGCAGAGACCCATCCGGGACGGGGGGTACGCAGTATTTT
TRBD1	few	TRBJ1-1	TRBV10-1	CASRRDRNTEAFF	TGCGCCAGCAGACGGGACAGAAACACTGAAGCTTTCTTT
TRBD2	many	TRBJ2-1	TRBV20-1	CSARVLAATYNEQFF	TGCAGTGCTAGAGTACTAGCGGCCACCTACAATGAGCAGTTCTTC
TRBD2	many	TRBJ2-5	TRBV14	CASSQPRLAGDQETQYF	TGTGCCAGCAGCCAACCGAGACTAGCGGGGGATCAAGAGACCCAGTACTTC
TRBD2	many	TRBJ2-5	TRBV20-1	CSARDPAGGVETQYF	TGCAGTGCTAGAGATCCAGCGGGGGGGGTGGAGACCCAGTACTTC
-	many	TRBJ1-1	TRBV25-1	CASSPNNRGTEAFF	TGTGCCAGCAGTCCAAACAATCGTGGGACTGAAGCTTTCTTT
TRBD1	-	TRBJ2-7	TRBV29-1	CSVAGTELSLYEQYF	TGCAGCGTAGCAGGGACAGAACTTAGCCTCTACGAGCAGTACTTC
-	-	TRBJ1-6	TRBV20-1	CSARSGESYNSPLHF	TGCAGTGCTAGGAGCGGGGAATCCTATAATTCACCCCTCCACTTT
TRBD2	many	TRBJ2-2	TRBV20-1	CSARDSRGGGTGELFF	TGCAGTGCTAGAGATAGTCGCGGGGGGGGGACCGGGGAGCTGTTTTTT
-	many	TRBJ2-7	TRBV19	CASSIFRTPGHEQYF	TGTGCCAGTAGTATCTTTCGGACCCCCGGCCACGAGCAGTACTTC
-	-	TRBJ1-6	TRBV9	CASSQDVRRPSTSPLHF	TGTGCCAGCAGCCAAGATGTGCGGAGACCGAGCACTTCACCCCTCCACTTT
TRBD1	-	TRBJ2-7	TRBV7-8	CASSLDGTGFYGQYF	TGTGCCAGCAGCTTAGACGGGACAGGGTTTTACGGGCAGTACTTC
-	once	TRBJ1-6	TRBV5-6	CASSFPGTNNSPLHF	TGTGCCAGCAGCTTCCCCGGGACAAATAATTCACCCCTCCACTTT
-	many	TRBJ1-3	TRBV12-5	CASGLVLNRDSGNTIYF	TGTGCTAGTGGTTTGGTACTGAACAGGGACTCTGGAAACACCATATATTTT
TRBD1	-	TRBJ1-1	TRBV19	CASSQGTGWTEAFF	TGTGCCAGTAGTCAAGGGACAGGGTGGACTGAAGCTTTCTTT
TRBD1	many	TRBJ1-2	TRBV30	CAWSSRDRGNYGYTF	TGTGCCTGGAGTTCCCGGGACAGGGGTAACTATGGCTACACCTTC
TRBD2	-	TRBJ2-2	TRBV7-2	CASRSGLAGGPNTGELFF	TGTGCCAGCAGATCGGGGCTAGCGGGGGGCCCTAACACCGGGGAGCTGTTTTTT
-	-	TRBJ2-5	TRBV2	CATKTRETQYF	TGTGCCACCAAAACCCGGGAGACCCAGTACTTC
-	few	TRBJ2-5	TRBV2	CASTMNYGQTQYF	TGTGCCAGCACCATGAATTATGGGCAGACCCAGTACTTC